One T cell receptor (beta chain) is described in this entry. The sample originates from a study of blood T cell repertoires in COVID-19. For the study at large: Acute and convalescent COVID-19 specimens originated in the United States, Italy and Spain. In each case, the material was cDNA or gDNA derived from T cells, B-cell-depleted T cells, or PBMCs.

Libraries were prepared by immunoSEQ multiplex PCR; TCRdb keeps only in-frame clonotypes and omits some of them. The sample has about 270,000 clones; 70% to 90% are singletons. The V gene lost 0 bases and the J gene lost 8 bases, with 22 bases spanning the gap. The germline CDR1 and CDR2 sequences are SGHDN and FVKESK. The CDR3 consists of 17 residues. This rearrangement joins TRBV14 to TRBJ1-2; no reliable D call. Specimen: peripheral blood. The TCR sequence derives from a woman aged 70-85 years with COVID-19, enrolled during active disease. This CDR3 is CASSQDSPFRREGGYTF. As DNA, the CDR3 is TGTGCCAGCAGCCAAGATTCCCCCTTCCGACGGGAGGGAGGCTACACCTTC.